A single sample gave rise to the 8 T cell receptor beta chains below, sequenced in a study of control samples from healthy donors and cancer patients. Here immunoSEQ multiplex PCR was the method, and the copy in TCRdb shows in-frame clones only, minus some. Of roughly 120,000 clones in the sample, over 75% were seen once. The sequencing input was blood. The receptors were sampled from a man aged 45-60 years in good health.

This chain links TRBV27 with TRBJ2-3; no clear D. Germline V CDR1 and CDR2: MNHEY, SMNVEV (reference sequence). The CDR3 runs to 13 residues. V lost 8 bases and J lost 6, with 15 bases in between. DNA of the CDR3: TGTGCCAGCGTAAGACCGGGTGCGGATACGCAGTATTTT. This translates into CASVRPGADTQYF.

This chain links TRBV19 with TRBJ1-6, with TRBD1 matching over 8 bases. Germline CDR1 LNHDA, CDR2 SQIVND (reference sequence). The length of the CDR3 is 16 residues. V dropped 1 base and J dropped 8; count of bases not matched to a gene: 7. The CDR3 is CASSIAGGNWDSPLHF. The CDR3 nucleotides read TGTGCCAGTAGTATAGCAGGGGGCAACTGGGATTCACCCCTCCACTTT.

This chain connects TRBV5-1 to TRBJ1-4, with unresolved D. CDR3 length: 14 residues. Germline V CDR1 and CDR2: SGHRS, YFSETQ. The V gene lost 3 bases and the J gene lost 5 bases, with 11 bases spanning the gap. CDR3 DNA: TGCGCCAGCAGCTGGACCCCAGGAAATGAAAAACTGTTTTTT. Its translation: CASSWTPGNEKLFF.

The V and J genes are TRBV27 and TRBJ2-7, with D perhaps matching TRBD2 (5 bases). Germline V gene sequence: CDR1 MNHEY, CDR2 SMNVEV (reference sequence). The V end lost 1 base, the J end lost 2 bases, and 9 bases lay between the germline ends. This CDR3 contains 14 residues. CDR3 coding DNA: TGTGCCAGCAGTTTATTCCGGGGAACCTACGAGCAGTACTTC. Its protein is CASSLFRGTYEQYF.

The rearrangement links TRBV5-6 to TRBJ1-2, with a possible D match to TRBD1 (5 bases). This CDR3 contains 14 residues. CDR1 is SGHDT and CDR2 is YYEEEE in the germline V gene. The V end lost 0 bases, the J end lost 2 bases, and 8 bases lay between the germline ends. The CDR3 sequence is CASSLVRANYGYTF. The DNA of the CDR3 is TGTGCCAGCAGCTTGGTCAGGGCGAACTATGGCTACACCTTC.

The rearrangement links TRBV7-2 to TRBJ1-2; tentative D call: TRBD1 (6 bases). The CDR3 extends over 16 amino acids. Between the trimmed V and J ends, which lost 0 bases and 4 bases, there was a span of 15 bases. Germline V gene data show CDR1 as SGHTA and CDR2 as FQGNSA. The CDR3 DNA reads TGTGCCAGCAGCTTAGCCCAGGGGTCCTTTCTCTATGGCTACACCTTC. This codes for CASSLAQGSFLYGYTF. Together with reference TRBV7-2 and TRBJ1-2, the CDR3 gives the full variable domain: GAGVSQSPSNKVTEKGKDVELRCDPISGHTALYWYRQSLGQGLEFLIYFQGNSAPDKSGLPSDRFSAERTGGSVSTLTIQRTQQEDSAVYLCASSLAQGSFLYGYTFGSGTRLTVV.

Concerning this clone: A read error may account for a junction end that differs from germline. The rearrangement joins TRBV4-1 to TRBJ1-5; TRBD1 might be the D (6 bases). CDR1 is MGHRA, CDR2 YSYEKL, per germline. The CDR3 is 13 residues long. CDR3 sequence: CPSSRQANQPQHF. CDR3 coding DNA: TGCCCCAGCAGCCGACAGGCTAATCAGCCCCAGCATTTT.

The chain carries TRBV18 and TRBJ2-1, with 7 bases fitting TRBD2. This CDR3 has 17 amino acids. V lost 0 bases to trimming and J lost 9 bases; unmatched junction nucleotides: 14. Germline CDR1 is KGHSH and CDR2 is LQKENI. In DNA, the CDR3 is TGTGCCAGCTCACCACCGGGAGGGTATGGTCGAGAGGCTGAGCAGTTCTTC. As protein: CASSPPGGYGREAEQFF. Full variable domain (remainder filled in from reference TRBV18 and TRBJ2-1): NAGVMQNPRHLVRRRGQEARLRCSPMKGHSHVYWYRQLPEEGLKFMVYLQKENIIDESGMPKERFSAEFPKEGPSILRIQQVVRGDSAAYFCASSPPGGYGREAEQFFGPGTRLTVL.